This T cell receptor beta chain was sequenced in a study of blood T cell repertoires in COVID-19. Study-level information: Donors in the United States, Italy and Spain gave samples during acute or convalescent COVID-19. Sample material is recorded as cDNA or gDNA derived from T cells, B-cell-depleted T cells, or PBMCs.

Assay used: immunoSEQ multiplex PCR; TCRdb lists only in-frame clones, some missing. The table has 73,000 or so clones, about 80% seen once. CDR3 length equals 12 residues. Trimming stripped 3 bases from V and 15 bases from J, with 16 bases between. CDR1 is SGHRS, CDR2 YFSETQ, per germline. This TCR was recovered from a woman in her sixties with acute or convalescent COVID-19. Sequencing was performed on peripheral blood. The rearrangement joins TRBV5-1 to TRBJ2-1; D is perhaps TRBD2 (6 bases). The chain's CDR3 is CASSSFEPGGFF. The CDR3 coding sequence is TGCGCCAGCAGCTCCTTTGAGCCCGGGGGGTTCTTC.